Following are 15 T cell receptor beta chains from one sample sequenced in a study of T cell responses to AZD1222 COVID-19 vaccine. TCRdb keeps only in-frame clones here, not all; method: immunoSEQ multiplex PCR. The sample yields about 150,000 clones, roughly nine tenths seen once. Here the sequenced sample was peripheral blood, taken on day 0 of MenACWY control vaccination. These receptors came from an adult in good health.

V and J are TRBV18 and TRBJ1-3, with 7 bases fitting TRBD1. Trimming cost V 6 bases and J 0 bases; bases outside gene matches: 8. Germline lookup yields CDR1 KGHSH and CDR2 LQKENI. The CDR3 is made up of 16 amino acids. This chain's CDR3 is CASSQGTADSGNTIYF. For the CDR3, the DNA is TGTGCCAGCTCCCAGGGGACAGCGGACTCTGGAAACACCATATATTTT.

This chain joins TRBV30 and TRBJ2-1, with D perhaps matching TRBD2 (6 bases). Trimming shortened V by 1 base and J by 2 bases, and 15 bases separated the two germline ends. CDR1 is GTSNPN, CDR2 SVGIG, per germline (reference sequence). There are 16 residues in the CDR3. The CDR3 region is CAWSDPLATTYNEQFF. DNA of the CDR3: TGTGCCTGGAGTGACCCTCTAGCGACCACCTACAATGAGCAGTTCTTC.

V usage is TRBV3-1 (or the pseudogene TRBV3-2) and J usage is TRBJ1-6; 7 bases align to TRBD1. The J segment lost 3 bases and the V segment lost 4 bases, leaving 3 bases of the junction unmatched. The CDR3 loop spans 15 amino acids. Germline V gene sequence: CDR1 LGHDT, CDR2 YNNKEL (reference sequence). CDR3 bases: TGTGCCAGCAGCCGCGGACAGGTCTATAATTCACCCCTCCACTTT. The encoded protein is CASSRGQVYNSPLHF.

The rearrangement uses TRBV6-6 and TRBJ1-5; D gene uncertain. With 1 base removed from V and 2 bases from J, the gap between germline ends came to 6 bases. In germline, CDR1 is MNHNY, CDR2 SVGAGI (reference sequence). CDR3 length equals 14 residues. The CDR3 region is CASSYWEGNQPQHF. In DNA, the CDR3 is TGTGCCAGCAGTTACTGGGAGGGCAATCAGCCCCAGCATTTT.

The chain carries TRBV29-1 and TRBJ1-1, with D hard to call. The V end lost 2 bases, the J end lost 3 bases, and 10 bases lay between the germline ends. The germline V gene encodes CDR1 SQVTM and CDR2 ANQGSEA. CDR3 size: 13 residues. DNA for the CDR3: TGCAGCGTTGAATCCGGTCCGGACACTGAAGCTTTCTTT. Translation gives CSVESGPDTEAFF.

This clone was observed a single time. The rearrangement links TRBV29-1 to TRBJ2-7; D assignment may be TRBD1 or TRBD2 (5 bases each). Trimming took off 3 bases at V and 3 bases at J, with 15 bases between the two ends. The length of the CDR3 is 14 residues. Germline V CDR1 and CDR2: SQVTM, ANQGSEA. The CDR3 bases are TGCAGCGTTGAGAGGACGGGGCAGAACTACGAGCAGTACTTC. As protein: CSVERTGQNYEQYF.

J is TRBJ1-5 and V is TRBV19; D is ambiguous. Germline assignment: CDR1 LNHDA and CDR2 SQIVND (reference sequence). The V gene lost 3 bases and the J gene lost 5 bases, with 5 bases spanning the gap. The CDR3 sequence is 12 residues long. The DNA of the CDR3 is TGTGCCAGTAGTATCATGTATCAGCCCCAGCATTTT. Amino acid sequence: CASSIMYQPQHF.

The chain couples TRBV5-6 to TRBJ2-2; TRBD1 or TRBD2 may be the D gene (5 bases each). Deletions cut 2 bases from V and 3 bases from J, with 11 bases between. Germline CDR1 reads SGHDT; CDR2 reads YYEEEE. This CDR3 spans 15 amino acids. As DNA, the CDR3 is TGTGCCAGCAGCTTTTCCGGGACCTACACCGGGGAGCTGTTTTTT. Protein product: CASSFSGTYTGELFF.

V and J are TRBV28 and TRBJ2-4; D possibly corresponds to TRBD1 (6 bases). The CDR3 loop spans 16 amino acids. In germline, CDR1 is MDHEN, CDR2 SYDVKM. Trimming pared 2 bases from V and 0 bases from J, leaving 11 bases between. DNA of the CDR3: TGTGCCAGCAGTTTAGGACAGTCCCTAGCCAAAAACATTCAGTACTTC. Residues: CASSLGQSLAKNIQYF.

CDR3 bases: TGTGCCAGCAGCTTTTGGCAGGGGGATTCCTACAATGAGCAGTTCTTC. Protein product: CASSFWQGDSYNEQFF. V usage is TRBV5-6 and J usage is TRBJ2-1; 7 bases align to TRBD1. The length of the CDR3 is 16 residues. Germline trimming cut 2 bases from V and 1 base from J; bases unmatched to any gene: 6. CDR1 and CDR2 (germline): SGHDT, YYEEEE.

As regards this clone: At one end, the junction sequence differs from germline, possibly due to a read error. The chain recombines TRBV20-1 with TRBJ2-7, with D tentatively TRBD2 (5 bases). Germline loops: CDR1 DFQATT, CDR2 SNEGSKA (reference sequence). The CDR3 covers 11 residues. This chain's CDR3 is CSARGEYEQHF. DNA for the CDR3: TGCAGTGCTAGGGGAGAGTACGAGCAGCACTTC.

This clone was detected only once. CDR3 region: CASSLRDIDTQYF. CDR3 nucleotide sequence: TGTGCCAGCAGTTTAAGGGATATAGATACGCAGTATTTT. The chain joins TRBV27 to TRBJ2-3; D unclear. The length of the CDR3 is 13 residues. Germline loops: CDR1 MNHEY, CDR2 SMNVEV (reference sequence). V was pared by 2 bases and J by 5 bases, with 8 bases between.

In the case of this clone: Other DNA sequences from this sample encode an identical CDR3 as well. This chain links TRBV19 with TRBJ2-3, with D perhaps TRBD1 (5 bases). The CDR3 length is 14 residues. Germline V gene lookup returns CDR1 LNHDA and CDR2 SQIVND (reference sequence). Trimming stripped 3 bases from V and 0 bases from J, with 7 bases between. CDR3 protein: CASSIWGSTDTQYF. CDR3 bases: TGTGCCAGTAGTATTTGGGGCAGCACAGATACGCAGTATTTT.

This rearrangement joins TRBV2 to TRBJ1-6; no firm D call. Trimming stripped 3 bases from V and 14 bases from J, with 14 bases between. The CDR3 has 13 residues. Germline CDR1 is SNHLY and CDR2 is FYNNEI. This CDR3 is CASSDREGVTLHF. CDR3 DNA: TGTGCCAGCAGTGATAGGGAGGGAGTCACCCTCCACTTT.

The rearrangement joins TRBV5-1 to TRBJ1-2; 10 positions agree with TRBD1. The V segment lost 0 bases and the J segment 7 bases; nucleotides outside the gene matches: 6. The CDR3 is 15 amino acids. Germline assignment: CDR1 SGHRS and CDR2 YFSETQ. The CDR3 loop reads CASSLEGQGRGGYTF. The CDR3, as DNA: TGCGCCAGCAGCTTGGAGGGACAGGGGAGAGGTGGCTACACCTTC.